This note documents a single T cell receptor (beta chain) sequence. Its antigen remains unidentified. This CDR3 region has 16 residues. Trimming removed 5 bases from V and 6 bases from J, with 21 bases in between. CDR1 is SGHVS, CDR2 FQNEAQ, per germline. Primers: 60 V beta forward and 13 J beta reverse. Libraries were prepared by immunoSEQ multiplex PCR; TCRdb keeps only in-frame clonotypes and omits some of them. The sample has 85,000 to 95,000 clones, under 90% seen once. The data were obtained in a study of glioma-infiltrating T cells after dendritic cell vaccination. Study-wide results and caveats: Estimated pretreatment TIL content predicted outcome after dendritic cell vaccination.

The sample was blood, taken before dendritic cell vaccination. The V and J genes are TRBV7-8 and TRBJ2-3, with a weak D call TRBD2 (6 bases). The sequence was collected from a human donor with glioblastoma. CDR3 region: CASSGWEDMGEDTQYF. In DNA, the CDR3 is TGTGCCAGCAGCGGGTGGGAGGATATGGGGGAGGATACGCAGTATTTT.